These 15 T cell receptor beta chains originate from one sample sequenced in a study of identical twins. MiXCR was run by TCRdb on the 5' RACE reads, yielding one entry per CDR3 protein. Of some 1,700,000 distinct CDR3 sequences listed, about 30% were seen once; the top ten hold under 0.35%. The sample was cord blood. These receptors were collected from a newborn girl in good health.

This clonotype was found a few times. This chain uses TRBV6-5 with TRBJ1-2; no reliable D call. CDR1 and CDR2 (germline): MNHEY, SVGAGI. Trimming took off 6 bases at V and 4 bases at J, with 18 bases between the two ends. The CDR3 runs to 15 residues. In DNA form, the CDR3 reads TGTGCCAGCAGCCAAAACCCAACCCCAATCTATGGCTACACCTTC. Translation: CASSQNPTPIYGYTF.

This clonotype was seen only a few times. This chain links TRBV5-1 with TRBJ1-4; the D gene is possibly TRBD1 (5 bases). This CDR3 has 15 residues. The germline gives CDR1 SGHRS, CDR2 YFSETQ. Trimming took off 4 bases at V and 4 bases at J, with 14 bases between the two ends. The CDR3 sequence: CASSLAGEVNEKLFF. As DNA, the CDR3 is TGCGCCAGCAGCCTGGCGGGGGAGGTTAATGAAAAACTGTTTTTT.

The chain has TRBV11-2 and TRBJ2-1, with a weak D call TRBD1 (6 bases). Per germline, CDR1 SGHAT and CDR2 FQNNGV. V shed 5 bases and J shed 7 bases, with 24 bases lying between them. CDR3 length equals 17 residues. CDR3 protein: CASSPSPRGRWWNEQFF. CDR3 nucleotide sequence: TGTGCCAGCAGCCCCTCCCCCAGGGGCCGGTGGTGGAATGAGCAGTTCTTC.

The gene calls are TRBV4-1 and TRBJ2-1; 9 bases are shared with TRBD2. CDR1 MGHRA and CDR2 YSYEKL come from the germline V gene. J gave up 5 bases and V 2 bases, and 7 bases lay outside the gene matches. This CDR3 has 16 amino acids. CDR3 region: CASSQRAGLANNEQFF. The CDR3 nucleotides are TGCGCCAGCAGCCAACGGGCGGGACTAGCTAACAATGAGCAGTTCTTC.

CDR3 protein: CASSVATSGYSYNEQYF. The DNA of the CDR3 is TGTGCCAGCAGCGTAGCGACTAGCGGGTACTCCTACAATGAGCAGTACTTC. The chain carries TRBV9 and TRBJ2-1; 10 bases line up with TRBD2. The DNA matches TRBJ2-7 better at its end, which makes the J call doubtful. This CDR3 region has 17 residues. From germline, CDR1 is SGDLS and CDR2 YYNGEE.

This sequence joins TRBV20-1 and TRBJ2-5, with D perhaps TRBD2 (6 bases). This CDR3 is built from 13 residues. Deletions cut 2 bases from V and 4 bases from J, with 11 bases between. Germline V lookup: CDR1 DFQATT, CDR2 SNEGSKA (reference sequence). The CDR3 coding sequence is TGCAGTGCTAGAATGAGGAGGGGAGAGACCCAGTACTTC. This encodes CSARMRRGETQYF.

A few counts support this clonotype. The J gene is TRBJ1-4, the V gene TRBV6-6; D unclear. Per germline, CDR1 MNHNY and CDR2 SVGAGI (reference sequence). The ends were cut back, 2 bases at V and 7 bases at J, with 11 bases in the middle. CDR3 length equals 14 residues. CDR3 coding DNA: TGTGCCAGCAGTTACAGGGAAGATGGTGAAAAACTGTTTTTT. As protein: CASSYREDGEKLFF.

The rearrangement links TRBV29-1 to TRBJ2-1; 8 bases fit TRBD2. The CDR3 consists of 15 residues. V lost 4 bases, J lost 8 bases, and 13 bases stayed unmatched. CDR1 and CDR2 from the germline V gene are SQVTM and ANQGSEA. CDR3 sequence reads: CSVARAGDRIHEQFF. The CDR3 DNA is TGCAGCGTTGCGAGAGCGGGGGACCGGATCCATGAGCAGTTCTTC.

This rearrangement joins TRBV4-1 to TRBJ2-3, with 9 bases matching TRBD2. This CDR3 has 16 residues. Germline loops: CDR1 MGHRA, CDR2 YSYEKL. Trimming cost V 1 base and J 3 bases; bases outside gene matches: 5. This CDR3 reads CASSQGSGGRTDTQYF. In DNA, the CDR3 is TGCGCCAGCAGCCAAGGAAGCGGGGGGCGGACAGATACGCAGTATTTT.

This clonotype was seen more than once but under ten times. The CDR3 DNA reads as TGTGCCAGCAGCTCCACTTTCGGAGAAGAGACCCAGTACTTC. The encoded protein is CASSSTFGEETQYF. This chain joins TRBV11-2 and TRBJ2-5, with unresolved D. The CDR3 spans 14 residues. The V end lost 4 bases, the J end lost 3 bases, and 12 bases lay between the germline ends. Germline V gives CDR1 SGHAT, CDR2 FQNNGV.

This clonotype turned up a few times. The chain carries TRBV6-5 and TRBJ1-6, with TRBD1 matching 7 bases. Germline V gene sequence: CDR1 MNHEY, CDR2 SVGAGI. V gave up 5 bases and J gave up 8 bases; unmatched junction bases: 6. The CDR3 runs to 14 residues. CDR3 bases: TGTGCCAGCAGTGTGGACAGGTTCTATTCACCCCTCCACTTT. Its translation is CASSVDRFYSPLHF.

CDR3 DNA sequence: TGCAGTCCCCTAGTTGGGCAAACAGATACGCAGTATTTT. Protein: CSPLVGQTDTQYF. This sequence joins TRBV20-1 and TRBJ2-3; D remains unclear. Trimming took off 8 bases at V and 3 bases at J, with 15 bases between the two ends. Germline V CDR1 and CDR2: DFQATT, SNEGSKA (reference sequence). This CDR3 spans 13 amino acids.

This clonotype was seen a single time. The chain links TRBV29-1 to TRBJ2-7, with TRBD2 matching over 14 bases. Germline CDR1 and CDR2: SQVTM and ANQGSEA. CDR3 length equals 14 residues. J was trimmed by 7 bases and V by 7 bases; bases with no gene match: 9. CDR3 bases: TGCAGCGAAGAGGGACTAGCGGGGGACAATGAGCAGTACTTC. As protein: CSEEGLAGDNEQYF.

The chain carries TRBV15 and TRBJ1-2, with a weak D call TRBD1 (5 bases). CDR3 length: 15 amino acids. Trimming stripped 1 base from V and 2 bases from J, with 11 bases between. Germline CDR1 LNHNV, CDR2 YYDKDF (reference sequence). CDR3 nucleotides: TGTGCCACCAGCAGAGTTCCTCAGGGAAACTATGGCTACACCTTC. Encoded protein: CATSRVPQGNYGYTF.

This chain uses TRBV9 with TRBJ2-2; the D gene is possibly TRBD2 (5 bases). The CDR3 has 16 amino acids. CDR1 and CDR2 (germline): SGDLS, YYNGEE. The V end was cut by 4 bases, the J end by 8 bases, with 21 bases between. The CDR3 region has the DNA TGTGCCAGCAGCCTCAGACCAGCCGGGGATTCGGGGGAGCTGTTTTTT. Translated: CASSLRPAGDSGELFF.